Listed here are 2 T cell receptor beta chains from one sample, sequenced in a study of blood T cell repertoires in COVID-19. Some clones are missing from TCRdb's copy, which holds only in-frame ones; the method was immunoSEQ multiplex PCR. The sample holds more than 150,000 clones, about four fifths seen once. Source material: peripheral blood. Receptor source: a human donor in a cohort sampled during active COVID-19.

The V and J genes are TRBV18 and TRBJ2-5, with D perhaps TRBD2 (5 bases). With 3 bases removed from V and 2 bases from J, the gap between germline ends came to 10 bases. The CDR3 runs to 14 residues. Germline assignment: CDR1 KGHSH and CDR2 LQKENI. CDR3 DNA sequence: TGTGCCAGCTCACCTGGGCGAGGGCAAGAGACCCAGTACTTC. Its translation is CASSPGRGQETQYF.

This chain uses TRBV11-2 with TRBJ1-2, with TRBD1 matching over 9 bases. Germline V gives CDR1 SGHAT, CDR2 FQNNGV. The CDR3 spans 16 residues. After removal of 1 base from V and 2 bases from J, the junction contained 5 bases not matched to a gene. CDR3 in DNA: TGTGCCAGCAGCTTAGGGAACAGGGGGCGGAACTATGGCTACACCTTC. It yields the protein CASSLGNRGRNYGYTF.